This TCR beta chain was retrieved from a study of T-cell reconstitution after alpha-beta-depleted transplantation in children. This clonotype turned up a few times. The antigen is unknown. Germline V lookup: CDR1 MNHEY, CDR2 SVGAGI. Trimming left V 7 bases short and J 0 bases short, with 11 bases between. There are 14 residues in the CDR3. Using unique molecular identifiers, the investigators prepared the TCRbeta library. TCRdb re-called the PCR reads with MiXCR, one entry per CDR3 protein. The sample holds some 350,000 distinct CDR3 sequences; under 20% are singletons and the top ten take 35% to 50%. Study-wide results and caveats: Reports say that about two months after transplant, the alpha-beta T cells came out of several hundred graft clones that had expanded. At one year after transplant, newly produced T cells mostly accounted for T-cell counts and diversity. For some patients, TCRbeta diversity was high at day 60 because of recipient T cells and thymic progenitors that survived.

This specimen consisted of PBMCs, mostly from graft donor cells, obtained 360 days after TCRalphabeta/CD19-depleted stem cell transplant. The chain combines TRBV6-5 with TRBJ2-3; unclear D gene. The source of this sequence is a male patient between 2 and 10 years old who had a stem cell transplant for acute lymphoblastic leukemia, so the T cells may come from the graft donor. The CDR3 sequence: CASKVGQSTDTQYF. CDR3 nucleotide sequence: TGTGCCAGCAAGGTCGGGCAGAGCACAGATACGCAGTATTTT.